This TCR beta chain was captured by sequencing in a study of T cell repertoires in aging, cancer and after chemotherapy. Study-wide points: These repertoire data do not allow conclusions about immunological memory after chemotherapy.

A mixed TRB-A/B primer pool amplified rearranged TRB by multiplex touch-down PCR. One entry per CDR3 protein results from TCRdb running MiXCR on the multiplex PCR reads. The sample yields about 6,300 distinct CDR3 sequences, around 35% seen once. Unmatched junction bases numbered 12, after V lost 6 bases and J lost 5 bases. The V gene's germline CDR1 is ENHRY and CDR2 SYGVKD. The CDR3 has 15 residues. Notes on this clonotype: Its specificity is unknown.

The template was genomic DNA from peripheral blood, not RNA. The rearrangement uses TRBV10-3 and TRBJ1-2; 7 bases are a match to TRBD1. The TCR comes from a human donor in good health. Sequencing was performed on blood. CDR3 DNA sequence: TGTGCCATCAGGGGAGACAGGGAGGGTTTTTATGGCTACACCTTC. This sequence encodes CAIRGDREGFYGYTF.